This T cell receptor beta chain stems from a study of blood T cell repertoires in COVID-19 (dated by TCRdb to the early 2020s). With regard to the full study: ImmuneRACE Cohort 3 recovered participants were defined by two consecutive negative NP/OP PCR tests, healthcare professional clearance, or symptom resolution. Samples from collaborators originated in the United States, Italy and Spain and spanned both the acute and convalescent phases of COVID-19. The prospective study material was composed of cDNA or gDNA derived from T cells, B-cell-depleted T cells, or PBMCs. Deeply sampled blood TCRbeta repertoires from subjects exposed to, actively infected with, or recovered from COVID-19 were included in the dataset. The repertoires were released in a freely available public database meant as a resource for research on the immune response to SARS-CoV-2. Samples were obtained from the ongoing ImmuneRACE study (first 160 participants) and from some 1,200 subjects provided by 6 global collaborators. A de-identified subject ID, COVID-19 status, age in years and sex were almost always included in the sample metadata. HLA class I and class II types, where available, came from metadata supplied by the sample provider rather than from assay-based typing.

General findings and caveats noted by the study authors: How much clinical and demographic metadata was included differed by source and by participant, and the metadata was provided uncurated.

The CDR3 contains 18 residues, cysteine and phenylalanine counted. Solely the CDR3 DNA is kept, with 54 bases framed from the first base. Trimming takes 4 bases off V and 6 bases off J; junction bases not matched to a gene: 12. Looking up the germline V gene (reference sequence) yields CDR1 MNHEY and CDR2 SMNVEV. TCRbeta CDR3 regions were amplified from genomic DNA using the immunoSEQ Assay, a bias-controlled multiplex PCR. The published analysis was carried out like this. The number of nucleated cells in each sample was estimated from the amplification of reference gene primers within the assay. Sequence reads were collapsed and filtered to measure the absolute abundance of every unique TCRbeta CDR3 rearrangement. Productive Simpson clonality was computed per sample as the square root of Simpson's diversity index over productive rearrangements. TCRdb mirrors the immuneACCESS table, restricted to in-frame sequences. Some clones are absent from its copies; in checked studies, under half trace to an unresolved V gene, and the reason for the others is unknown. V and J calls and clone size are copied from that table; D and trimming were computed from the DNA. This sample has around 300,000 clones in its table, and about 88% of those were observed once. Together, the top ten hold 2% to 2.5% of the sample.

On this clone: Its specific antigen is unknown. Within one base of it there is no much larger clone, and no base qualities were kept.

In the prospective study, participants were about 18 to 95 years old, resided in approximately 25 geographic areas of the United States, and were enrolled through a virtual design. Cohort assignment in the prospective study relied on participant-reported clinical history from a screening survey and a study questionnaire. In the prospective study, mobile phlebotomists collected whole blood, serum and a nasopharyngeal or oropharyngeal swab from each participant. Additional blood draws and questionnaires over an approximately two-month period could optionally be provided by prospective study participants. Prospective study blood samples were shipped either frozen or at room temperature before DNA extraction.

The sequenced material came from PBMCs or T cells enriched from blood (not recorded which). The TCR was taken from a woman aged 55-75 years in a cohort exposed to, infected with or recovered from COVID-19 (not recorded which). The chain is assembled from TRBV27 and TRBJ1-6; a stretch of 10 junction bases matches TRBD1. The base sequence is TGTGCCAGCAGTTACGTTCTCCCCGGGACAGGGGTTAATTCACCCCTCCACTTT. Its amino acids are CASSYVLPGTGVNSPLHF.